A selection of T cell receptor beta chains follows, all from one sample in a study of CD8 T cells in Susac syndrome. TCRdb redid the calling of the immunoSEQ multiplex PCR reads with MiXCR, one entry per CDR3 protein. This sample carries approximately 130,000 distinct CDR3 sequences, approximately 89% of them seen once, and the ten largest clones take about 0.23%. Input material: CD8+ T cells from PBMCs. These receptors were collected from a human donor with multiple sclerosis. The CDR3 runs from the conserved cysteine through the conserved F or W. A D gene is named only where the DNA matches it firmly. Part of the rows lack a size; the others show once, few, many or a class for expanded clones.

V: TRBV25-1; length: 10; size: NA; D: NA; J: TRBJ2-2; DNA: TGTGCCAGCAGTCACGGGGAGCTGTTTTTT; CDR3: CASSHGELFF
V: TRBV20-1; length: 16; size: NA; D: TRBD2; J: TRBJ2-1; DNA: TGCAGTGCTAGAGGCCCTAGCGGGAGGCTTCGCAATGAGCAGTTCTTC; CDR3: CSARGPSGRLRNEQFF
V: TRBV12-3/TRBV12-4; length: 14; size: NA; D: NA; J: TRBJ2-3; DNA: TGTGCCAGCAGGTCCGGGACCCTCACAGATACGCAGTATTTT; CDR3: CASRSGTLTDTQYF
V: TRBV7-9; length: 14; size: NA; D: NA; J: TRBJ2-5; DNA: TGTGCCAGCAGCTTAGGAGGGGTACAAGAGACCCAGTACTTC; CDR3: CASSLGGVQETQYF
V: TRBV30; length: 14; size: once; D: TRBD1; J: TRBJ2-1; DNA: TGTGCCTGGAGTAAGGGGGCAGGTTACAATGAGCAGTTCTTC; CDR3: CAWSKGAGYNEQFF
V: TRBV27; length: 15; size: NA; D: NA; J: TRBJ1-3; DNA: TGTGCCAGCAGTTTGGACAGCAACTCTGGAAACACCATATATTTT; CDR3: CASSLDSNSGNTIYF
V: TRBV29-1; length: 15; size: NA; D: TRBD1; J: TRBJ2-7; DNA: TGCAGCGTTGGGAGGAACCGGGACAGGGATTACGAGCAGTACTTC; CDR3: CSVGRNRDRDYEQYF
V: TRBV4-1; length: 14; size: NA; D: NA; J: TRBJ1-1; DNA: TGCGCCAGCAGCCAAGGAAGAGGGATCACTGAAGCTTTCTTT; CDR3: CASSQGRGITEAFF
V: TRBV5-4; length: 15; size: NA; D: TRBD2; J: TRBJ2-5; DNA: TGTGCCAGCTCGGGGGGCGGGAGGGCCGAGGAGACCCAGTACTTC; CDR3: CASSGGGRAEETQYF
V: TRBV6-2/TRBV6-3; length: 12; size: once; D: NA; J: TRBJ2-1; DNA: TGTGCCAGCAGTTGGACTGACAATGAGCAGTTCTTC; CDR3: CASSWTDNEQFF
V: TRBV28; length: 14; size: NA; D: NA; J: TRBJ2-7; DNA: TGTGCCAGCAGTTTAGCGGGATATGGGTACGAGCAGTACTTC; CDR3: CASSLAGYGYEQYF
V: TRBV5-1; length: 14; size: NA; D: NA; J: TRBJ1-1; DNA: TGCGCCAGCAGCTTGGTGACAGGAAACACTGAAGCTTTCTTT; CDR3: CASSLVTGNTEAFF
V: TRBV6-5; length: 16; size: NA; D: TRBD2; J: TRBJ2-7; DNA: TGTGCCAGCAGTTTCTCCCCTAGCGGAGATTACTACGAGCAGTACTTC; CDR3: CASSFSPSGDYYEQYF
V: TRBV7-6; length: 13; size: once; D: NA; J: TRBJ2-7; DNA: TGTGCCAGCAGCGATTCGGGGGCCGGCGAGCAGTACTTC; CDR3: CASSDSGAGEQYF
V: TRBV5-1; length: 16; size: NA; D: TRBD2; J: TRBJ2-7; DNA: TGCGCCAGCAGTGGGAGACTAGCGGGAGCTTTTAACGAGCAGTACTTC; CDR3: CASSGRLAGAFNEQYF
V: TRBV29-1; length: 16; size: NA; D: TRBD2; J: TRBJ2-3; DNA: TGCAGCGTTGCCCTGGGCCTAGCGGGAGGGTCAGATACGCAGTATTTT; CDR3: CSVALGLAGGSDTQYF
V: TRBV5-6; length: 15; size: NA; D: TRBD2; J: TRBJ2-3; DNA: TGTGCCAGCAGCTGGGAGGGAGACTACACAGATACGCAGTATTTT; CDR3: CASSWEGDYTDTQYF
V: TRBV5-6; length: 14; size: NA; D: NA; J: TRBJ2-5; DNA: TGTGCCAGCAGCTTAAGGACAGCTAGAGAGACCCAGTACTTC; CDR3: CASSLRTARETQYF
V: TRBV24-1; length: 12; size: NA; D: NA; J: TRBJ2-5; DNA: TGTGCCACCAGTGAGACGGGGACTCTGCAGTACTTC; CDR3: CATSETGTLQYF
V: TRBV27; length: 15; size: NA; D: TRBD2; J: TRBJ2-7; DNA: TGTGCCAGCAGCTTACTAGCGGGACCTACCTACGAGCAGTACTTC; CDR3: CASSLLAGPTYEQYF
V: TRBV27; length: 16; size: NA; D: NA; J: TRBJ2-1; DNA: TGTGCCAGCAGTAGAAGACCAGGAGGGCTAGCGAATGAGCAGTTCTTC; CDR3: CASSRRPGGLANEQFF
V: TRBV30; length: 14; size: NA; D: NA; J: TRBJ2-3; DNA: TGTGCCTGGAGTGGGGCAGGGTGGATAGATACGCAGTATTTT; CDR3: CAWSGAGWIDTQYF
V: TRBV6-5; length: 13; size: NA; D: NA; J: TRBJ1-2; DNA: TGTGCCAGCAGTCCACAGGAGGACTATGGCTACACCTTC; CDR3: CASSPQEDYGYTF
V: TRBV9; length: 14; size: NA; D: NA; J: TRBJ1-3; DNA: TGTGCCAGCAGCGGGTTCCTCTCTGGAAACACCATATATTTT; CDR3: CASSGFLSGNTIYF
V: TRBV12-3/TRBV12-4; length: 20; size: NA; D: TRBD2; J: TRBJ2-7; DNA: TGTGCCAGCAGTTCCCGACGACTAGCGGGCCTGAACCCTAGCTCCTACGAGCAGTACTTC; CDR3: CASSSRRLAGLNPSSYEQYF
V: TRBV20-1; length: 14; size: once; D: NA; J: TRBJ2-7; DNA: TGCAGTGCTAGAGATCTTGAAGCCTCCTACGAGCAGTACTTC; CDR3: CSARDLEASYEQYF
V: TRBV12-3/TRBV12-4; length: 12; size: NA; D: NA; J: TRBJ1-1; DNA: TGTGCCACAGGGATCGGGAACACTGAAGCTTTCTTT; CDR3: CATGIGNTEAFF
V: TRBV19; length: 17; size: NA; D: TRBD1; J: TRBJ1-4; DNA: TGTGCCAGTAGTACCATCGATTCGGGACAGGGTGATGAAAAACTGTTTTTT; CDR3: CASSTIDSGQGDEKLFF
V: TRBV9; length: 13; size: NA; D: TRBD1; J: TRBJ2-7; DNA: TGTGCCAGCAGCGTAGCACAGGGGGACGAGCAGTACTTC; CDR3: CASSVAQGDEQYF
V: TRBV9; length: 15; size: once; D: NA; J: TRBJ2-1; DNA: TGTGCCAGCAGCGTAAGCCCAGCGTACTACAATGAGCAGTTCTTC; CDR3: CASSVSPAYYNEQFF
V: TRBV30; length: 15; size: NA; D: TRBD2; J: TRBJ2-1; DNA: TGTGCCTGGAGTGAGGGGACTAGCGACTACAATGAGCAGTTCTTC; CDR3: CAWSEGTSDYNEQFF
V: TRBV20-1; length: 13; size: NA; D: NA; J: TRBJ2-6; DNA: TGCAGTGCTGCCGCGGCTGGGGCCAACGTCCTGACTTTC; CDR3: CSAAAAGANVLTF
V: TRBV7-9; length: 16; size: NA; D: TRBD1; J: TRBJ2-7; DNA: TGTGCCAGCAGCTCCCAAACCGGGACAGCAACCTACGAGCAGTACTTC; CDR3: CASSSQTGTATYEQYF
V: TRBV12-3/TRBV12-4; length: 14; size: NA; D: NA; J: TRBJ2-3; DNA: TGTGCCAGCAGTTTTGGGAAGGGGACAGATACGCAGTATTTT; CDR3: CASSFGKGTDTQYF
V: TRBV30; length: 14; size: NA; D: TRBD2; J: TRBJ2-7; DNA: TGTGCCTGGGAGAGACTAGCGGACTCCTACGAGCAGTACTTC; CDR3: CAWERLADSYEQYF
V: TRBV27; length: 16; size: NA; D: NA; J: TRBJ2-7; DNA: TGTGCCAGCAGTTTAGTAGCTCGGGGACCCTCCTACGAGCAGTACTTC; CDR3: CASSLVARGPSYEQYF
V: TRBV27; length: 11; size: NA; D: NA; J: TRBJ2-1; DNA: TGTGCCAGCAGTTTATTTGGAGAGCAGTTCTTC; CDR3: CASSLFGEQFF
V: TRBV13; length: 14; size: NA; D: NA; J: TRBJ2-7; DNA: TGTGCCAGCAGCTTAGAAACCACAGAGGGCGAGCAGTACTTC; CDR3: CASSLETTEGEQYF
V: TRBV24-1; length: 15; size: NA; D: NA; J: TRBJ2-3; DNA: TGTGCCACCAGTGATCCCGGACTAAGCACAGATACGCAGTATTTT; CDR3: CATSDPGLSTDTQYF
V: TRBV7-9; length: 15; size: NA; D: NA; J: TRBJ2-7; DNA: TGTGCCAGCAGCTTAGTTAGGCAGGGTTCCTACGAGCAGTACTTC; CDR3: CASSLVRQGSYEQYF
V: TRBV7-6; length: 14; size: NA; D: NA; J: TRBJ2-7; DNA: TGTGCCAGCAGCTCCTCAGGAGGATCCTACGAGCAGTACTTC; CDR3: CASSSSGGSYEQYF
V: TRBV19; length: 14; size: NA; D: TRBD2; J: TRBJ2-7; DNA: TGTGCCAGTACTCCACTAGCGGGAGCGGACGAGCAGTACTTC; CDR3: CASTPLAGADEQYF
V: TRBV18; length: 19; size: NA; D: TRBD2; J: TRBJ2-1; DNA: TGTGCCAGCTCCCCCGAATCGATTCCTTGGGCGGGAGTCGACAATGAGCAGTTCTTC; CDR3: CASSPESIPWAGVDNEQFF
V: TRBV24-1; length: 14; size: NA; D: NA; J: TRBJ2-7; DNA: TGTGCCACCAGCACGGGACATCCTTACTACGAGCAGTACTTC; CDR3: CATSTGHPYYEQYF